A single sample is the source of the 22 T cell receptor beta chains below, sequenced in a study of control samples from healthy donors and cancer patients (dated by TCRdb to 2018 to 2020). Libraries were prepared through the immunoSEQ multiplex PCR assay. Held by TCRdb, this immuneACCESS table contains in-frame sequences only and omits some clones. Under half of the omission traces to an unresolved V gene where checked; the cause of the rest is unknown. This sample gives under 130,000 clones in total; roughly 91% of them show up just once. Approximately 19% of the sample comes from the top ten. Material: PBMCs. These receptors were taken from a man aged 55-75 years with lung cancer.

The J gene is TRBJ1-6, the V gene TRBV2; 7 bases are a match to TRBD1. The CDR3 loop spans 16 amino acids. The germline CDR1 and CDR2 sequences are SNHLY and FYNNEI. V gave up 7 bases and J gave up 7 bases; unmatched junction bases: 13. This chain's CDR3 is CASTKDRAGTNSPLHF. CDR3 DNA sequence: TGTGCCAGCACAAAAGACAGGGCGGGGACCAATTCACCCCTCCACTTT. Drawing the rest from reference TRBV2 and TRBJ1-6, the complete variable domain is EPEVTQTPSHQVTQMGQEVILRCVPISNHLYFYWYRQILGQKVEFLVSFYNNEISEKSEIFDDQFSVERPDGSNFTLKIRSTKLEDSAMYFCASTKDRAGTNSPLHFGNGTRLTVT.

V gene TRBV10-1 combines with J gene TRBJ2-7, with 9 positions matching TRBD2. V shed 5 bases, J shed 4 bases, and the junction held 9 bases outside the gene matches. The CDR3 is made up of 15 amino acids. Germline V CDR1 and CDR2: WNHNN, SYGVQD (reference sequence). CDR3 in amino acids: CASSSAGTSSYEQYF. The DNA of the CDR3 is TGCGCCAGCAGTTCCGCCGGGACTAGCTCTTACGAGCAGTACTTC.

The V and J genes are TRBV18 and TRBJ1-1, with 11 nucleotides matching TRBD1. Germline CDR1 is KGHSH and CDR2 is LQKENI. CDR3 length: 16 amino acids. The V and J ends lost 6 bases and 3 bases, in that order; junction bases with no gene match: 9. CDR3 residues: CASSRDRGSIHTEAFF. The CDR3 bases are TGTGCCAGCTCCCGGGACAGGGGGTCCATTCACACTGAAGCTTTCTTT.

V and J are TRBV5-1 and TRBJ1-1, with 7 nucleotides matching TRBD1. The germline V gene encodes CDR1 SGHRS and CDR2 YFSETQ. The CDR3 covers 15 residues. J gave up 4 bases and V 4 bases, and 10 bases lay outside the gene matches. The CDR3 DNA is TGCGCCAGCAGCCAGAAGACAGGGTCGGGCACTGAAGCTTTCTTT. Protein sequence: CASSQKTGSGTEAFF.

This clone was picked up one time. The chain joins TRBV12-3 or TRBV12-4 to TRBJ1-2; D gene uncertain. Trimming cost V 8 bases and J 6 bases, with 16 bases left between them. The CDR3 is made up of 13 amino acids. In DNA, the CDR3 is TGTGCCAGCCGTTATAATTTGAGGCATGGCTACACCTTC. This translates into CASRYNLRHGYTF.

The chain joins TRBV24-1 to TRBJ2-2; possibly TRBD2 for D (8 bases). V lost 5 bases to trimming and J lost 5 bases, with 17 bases between them. The V gene's germline CDR1 is KGHDR and CDR2 SFDVKD. The CDR3 sequence is 16 residues long. CDR3 DNA sequence: TGTGCCACCAGTGGGCGTCGGGGGGGACAGACCGGGGAGCTGTTTTTT. It encodes CATSGRRGGQTGELFF.

The V call is TRBV24-1, the J call TRBJ2-1; possible D gene TRBD1, 6 bases. Trimming took off 7 bases at V and 8 bases at J, with 11 bases between the two ends. The germline V gene has CDR1 KGHDR and CDR2 SFDVKD. CDR3 length: 12 amino acids. This CDR3 reads CATSQTGDEQFF. CDR3 DNA sequence: TGTGCCACCAGCCAGACAGGCGATGAGCAGTTCTTC.

This chain uses TRBV18 with TRBJ2-6; 9 bases are shared with TRBD1. With 3 bases clipped from V and 2 bases from J, the junction kept 11 bases outside the gene matches. CDR1 and CDR2 (germline): KGHSH, LQKENI. CDR3 length equals 19 residues. This chain's CDR3 is CASSPGQGKPQAGANVLTF. For the CDR3, the DNA is TGTGCCAGCTCACCCGGACAGGGGAAACCGCAGGCTGGGGCCAACGTCCTGACTTTC.

CDR3 sequence reads: CATSDPEDRGRNEQFF. The CDR3, as DNA: TGTGCCACCAGTGACCCAGAAGACAGGGGGAGGAATGAGCAGTTCTTC. This chain connects TRBV24-1 to TRBJ2-1; 9 bases align to TRBD1. The CDR3 extends over 16 amino acids. Looked up from germline, CDR1 is KGHDR and CDR2 is SFDVKD. V trimming: 4 bases; J trimming: 7 bases; junction bases outside the gene matches: 10.

The CDR3: CASSPQDYGYTF. The CDR3 DNA sequence: TGTGCCAGCAGTCCCCAAGACTATGGCTACACCTTC. This rearrangement joins TRBV6-6 to TRBJ1-2; D is unresolved. Trimming took off 5 bases at V and 3 bases at J, with 7 bases between the two ends. The CDR3 spans 12 residues. Germline CDR1 MNHNY, CDR2 SVGAGI (reference sequence).

This chain links TRBV6-5 with TRBJ2-7; possible D gene TRBD2, 6 bases. The CDR3 has 14 residues. The germline V gene encodes CDR1 MNHEY and CDR2 SVGAGI. Trimming took off 6 bases at V and 5 bases at J, with 17 bases between the two ends. The chain's CDR3 is CASSHLQGGNEQYV. The CDR3 bases are TGTGCCAGCAGCCATTTGCAGGGAGGAAACGAGCAGTACGTC.

V gene TRBV29-1 combines with J gene TRBJ1-1; D unresolved. This CDR3 contains 12 residues. Germline V gene lookup returns CDR1 SQVTM and CDR2 ANQGSEA. The V end was cut by 1 base, the J end by 1 base, with 4 bases between. CDR3 bases: TGCAGCGTTGAAGCGGGGAACACTGAAGCTTTCTTT. This codes for CSVEAGNTEAFF. Supplemented by reference TRBV29-1 and TRBJ1-1, the full variable domain reads SAVISQKPSRDICQRGTSLTIQCQVDSQVTMMFWYRQQPGQSLTLIATANQGSEATYESGFVIDKFPISRPNLTFSTLTVSNMSPEDSSIYLCSVEAGNTEAFFGQGTRLTVV.

This rearrangement joins TRBV27 to TRBJ1-1, with 10 bases matching TRBD1. This CDR3 comprises 14 residues. Germline trimming cut 3 bases from V and 5 bases from J; bases unmatched to any gene: 3. Germline lookup yields CDR1 MNHEY and CDR2 SMNVEV (reference sequence). The CDR3 nucleotides are TGTGCCAGCAGTTTGTGGGACAGGGGAACTGAAGCTTTCTTT. This codes for CASSLWDRGTEAFF.

The CDR3 DNA follows: TGTGCCAGCAGCTCCGACTACAGGGTCCGACAAGAGACCCAGTACTTC. Protein sequence: CASSSDYRVRQETQYF. The J gene is TRBJ2-5, the V gene TRBV5-5; weak D call: TRBD1 (6 bases). Trimming shortened V by 3 bases and J by 2 bases, and 17 bases separated the two germline ends. The CDR3 length is 16 residues. CDR1 and CDR2 (germline): SGHKS, YYEKEE (reference sequence). The full variable domain, in which reference TRBV5-5 and TRBJ2-5 provide the parts outside the CDR3, is DAGVTQSPTHLIKTRGQQVTLRCSPISGHKSVSWYQQVLGQGPQFIFQYYEKEERGRGNFPDRFSARQFPNYSSELNVNALLLGDSALYLCASSSDYRVRQETQYFGPGTRLLVL.

In the case of this clone: The junction does not match germline at one end; this may be a read error. The chain uses TRBV6-5 and TRBJ2-7; 7 bases line up with TRBD1. The V gene's germline CDR1 is MNHEY and CDR2 SVGAGI. The CDR3 has 13 residues. The DNA for the CDR3 is TGTGTCAGCATTCCGGGACAGCCCTACGAGCAGTACTTC. Its protein product is CVSIPGQPYEQYF.

This chain links TRBV6-4 with TRBJ2-3, with 10 bases fitting TRBD2. V was pared by 5 bases and J by 0 bases, with 2 bases of the junction left unmatched. CDR1 MRHNA and CDR2 SNTAGT come from the germline V gene. The CDR3 sequence is 15 residues long. The CDR3 region is CASSLAGGSTDTQYF. CDR3 coding DNA: TGTGCCAGCAGTTTAGCGGGGGGTAGCACAGATACGCAGTATTTT.

This rearrangement joins TRBV7-9 to TRBJ1-1, with D unresolved. The CDR3 loop spans 13 amino acids. Germline values: CDR1 SEHNR, CDR2 FQNEAQ (reference sequence). Trimming removed 3 bases at V and 1 base at J, with 6 bases between. The CDR3 region is CASSFETNTEAFF. CDR3 bases: TGTGCCAGCAGCTTCGAAACGAACACTGAAGCTTTCTTT.

The chain uses TRBV25-1 and TRBJ1-2, with 7 bases matching TRBD1. The trim removed 6 bases at V and 7 bases at J, leaving 8 bases unmatched. The CDR3 has 13 residues. The germline V gene encodes CDR1 MGHDK and CDR2 SYGVNS. DNA for the CDR3: TGTGCCAGCAGCCGGCAGGGGGTGTCTGGCTACACCTTC. Translated, it gives CASSRQGVSGYTF.

This clone has just one count. The chain carries TRBV19 and TRBJ2-1; maybe TRBD2 (6 bases). Deletions cut 7 bases from V and 8 bases from J, with 12 bases between. CDR1 LNHDA and CDR2 SQIVND come from the germline V gene (reference sequence). CDR3 length: 12 amino acids. This CDR3 reads CASTPGGYEQFF. In nucleotides, the CDR3 is TGTGCCAGTACCCCCGGAGGGTATGAGCAGTTCTTC.

This chain joins TRBV6-5 and TRBJ1-2, with D maybe TRBD1 (5 bases). The V gene's germline CDR1 is MNHEY and CDR2 SVGAGI. Trimming removed 6 bases at V and 4 bases at J, with 9 bases between. This CDR3 has 12 residues. This CDR3 is CASRGGFYGYTF. The CDR3, as DNA: TGTGCCAGCAGGGGGGGATTCTATGGCTACACCTTC.

V is TRBV29-1 and J is TRBJ1-1, with D perhaps TRBD1 (6 bases). The CDR3 has 14 amino acids. Germline V gene data show CDR1 as SQVTM and CDR2 as ANQGSEA. V was clipped by 8 bases and J by 6 bases, with 22 bases between them. The CDR3 spells CSHGRGDRGAEAFF. The CDR3 nucleotides are TGCAGCCATGGGAGGGGGGATCGAGGTGCTGAAGCTTTCTTT. Complete variable domain (other parts from reference TRBV29-1 and TRBJ1-1): SAVISQKPSRDICQRGTSLTIQCQVDSQVTMMFWYRQQPGQSLTLIATANQGSEATYESGFVIDKFPISRPNLTFSTLTVSNMSPEDSSIYLCSHGRGDRGAEAFFGQGTRLTVV.

The chain links TRBV30 to TRBJ1-5, with 7 bases lining up with TRBD1. The CDR3 contains 15 residues. Trimming at V came to 1 base and at J to 1 base, leaving 4 bases not matched to a gene. CDR1 GTSNPN and CDR2 SVGIG come from the germline V gene (reference sequence). The CDR3: CAWSAGTVSNQPQHF. CDR3 in DNA: TGTGCCTGGAGTGCTGGGACAGTAAGCAATCAGCCCCAGCATTTT.